These T cell receptor beta chains were read from a single sample in a study of shared clonotypes between healthy human individuals. TCRdb's copy holds only in-frame clones and misses some; the assay was immunoSEQ multiplex PCR. The sample lists about a million clones, approximately 80% occurring once. Sequenced material: memory CD4+ T cells from PBMCs. The origin of the receptors is a man aged 18 to 30 in good health. Some clones in this sample may be carry-over from other donors' samples. Both conserved end residues are part of each CDR3. The D gene is left open where the match is weak. Clone size is shown for a subset of rows, as once, few, many or a class of expanded clone.

d_call	cdr3_length	v_call	clone_size	j_call	cdr3_aa	cdr3_nt
TRBD1	18	TRBV5-1	.	TRBJ1-1	CASRHPPGQDGMNTEAFF	TGCGCCAGCAGACACCCCCCAGGACAGGACGGCATGAACACTGAAGCTTTCTTT
.	15	TRBV5-8	once	TRBJ1-4	CASSLGQTINEKLFF	TGTGCCAGCAGCTTGGGGCAGACCATTAATGAAAAACTGTTTTTT
TRBD1	16	TRBV6-1	.	TRBJ1-2	CASSEVYRTGDYGYTF	TGTGCCAGCAGTGAAGTTTATAGGACAGGAGACTATGGCTACACCTTC
.	14	TRBV6-6	once	TRBJ2-1	CASSRAGPYNEQFF	TGTGCCAGCTCACGGGCGGGACCCTACAATGAGCAGTTCTTC
.	15	TRBV14	once	TRBJ2-1	CASSPNFLPYNEQFF	TGTGCCAGCTCCCCGAACTTCCTCCCCTACAATGAGCAGTTCTTC
.	13	TRBV28	.	TRBJ2-7	CASREGRAREQYF	TGTGCCAGCAGGGAAGGCAGGGCGAGGGAGCAGTACTTC
.	15	TRBV5-1	once	TRBJ1-3	CASSLSSASGNTIYF	TGCGCCAGCAGCTTGTCGTCCGCCTCTGGAAACACCATATATTTT
.	14	TRBV5-6	.	TRBJ1-1	CASSLPPPNTEAFF	TGTGCCAGCAGCTTGCCCCCACCCAACACTGAAGCTTTCTTT
TRBD1	15	TRBV7-2	.	TRBJ2-7	CASSFPQGWSYEQYF	TGTGCCAGCAGCTTTCCACAGGGGTGGTCCTACGAGCAGTACTTC
.	13	TRBV5-1	.	TRBJ1-1	CATTGAGGTEAFF	TGCGCCACCACGGGGGCCGGGGGAACTGAAGCTTTCTTT
TRBD2	15	TRBV30	.	TRBJ2-2	CAWSYSGRWIGELFF	TGTGCCTGGAGTTATAGCGGGAGGTGGATCGGGGAGCTGTTTTTT
.	15	TRBV9	.	TRBJ1-5	CASSLDPRVDQPQHF	TGTGCCAGCAGCCTAGACCCGAGGGTAGATCAGCCCCAGCATTTT
.	16	TRBV14	.	TRBJ2-7	CASSQVRPGGAYEQYF	TGTGCCAGCAGCCAAGTCCGGCCTGGGGGAGCCTACGAGCAGTACTTC
TRBD2	18	TRBV10-3	once	TRBJ2-1	CAIGGELAGGSIYNEQFF	TGTGCCATCGGGGGGGAGCTAGCGGGAGGTTCGATCTACAATGAGCAGTTCTTC
TRBD2	16	TRBV7-9	.	TRBJ2-7	CASSLSQTSGNHEQYF	TGTGCCAGCAGCTTAAGCCAGACTAGCGGGAATCACGAGCAGTACTTC
TRBD2	17	TRBV18	few	TRBJ2-3	CASSPLGTSGATDTQYF	TGTGCCAGCTCACCACTAGGGACTAGCGGAGCCACAGATACGCAGTATTTT
.	14	TRBV6-1	many	TRBJ2-7	CASRAGQGISEQYF	TGTGCCAGCAGGGCCGGGCAGGGAATTTCCGAGCAGTACTTC
.	13	TRBV30	.	TRBJ1-2	CASNLFINYGYTF	TGTGCCTCAAATCTTTTCATTAACTATGGCTACACCTTC
.	12	TRBV7-2	.	TRBJ2-1	CASSLHGREQFF	TGTGCCAGCAGCTTACACGGACGAGAGCAGTTCTTC
.	14	TRBV10-1	many	TRBJ2-7	CASSTVRRVYEQYF	TGCGCCAGCAGTACTGTTCGGAGGGTATACGAGCAGTACTTC
.	12	TRBV5-5	.	TRBJ2-3	CASSLISDTQYF	TGTGCCAGCAGCTTGATCTCAGATACGCAGTATTTT
TRBD2	15	TRBV6-1	.	TRBJ2-3	CASTEGTSRSDTQYF	TGTGCCAGCACCGAAGGGACTAGCAGATCAGATACGCAGTATTTT
.	18	TRBV4-1	.	TRBJ2-3	CASSHSVPRRGGADTQYF	TGCGCCAGCAGCCACTCGGTGCCCAGGAGGGGGGGGGCAGATACGCAGTATTTT
.	15	TRBV28	.	TRBJ2-1	CASSTRWASYNEQFF	TGTGCCAGCAGCACCAGGTGGGCCTCCTACAATGAGCAGTTCTTC
TRBD1	15	TRBV7-2	.	TRBJ2-7	CASSLAVQGAHEQYF	TGTGCCAGCAGCTTAGCGGTGCAGGGGGCCCACGAGCAGTACTTC
TRBD1	16	TRBV7-3	few	TRBJ2-1	CASSLSTGGLLNEQFF	TGTGCCAGCAGCCTCTCGACAGGGGGGCTCCTCAATGAGCAGTTCTTC
TRBD2	17	TRBV7-9	.	TRBJ2-3	CASSYRTSGRVTDTQYF	TGTGCCAGCAGCTACAGGACTAGCGGGAGGGTCACAGATACGCAGTATTTT